Each of the 30 T cell receptor beta chains below was sequenced from the same sample in a study of spatial heterogeneity in lung cancer. One entry per CDR3 protein, called by TCRdb with MiXCR from the 5' RACE reads. Of some 15,000 distinct CDR3 sequences listed, less than 14% were seen once; the top ten hold around 30%. Time point of the sample: sample taken at primary tumor resection. Material for sequencing was whole RNA from tumor, nontumor lung or frozen PBMC, left unsorted. Sequencing was performed on PBMCs, taken at surgery. The receptors come from a female donor with early-stage non-small cell lung cancer.

A single count supports this clonotype. V usage is TRBV28 and J usage is TRBJ1-3, with TRBD1 identical over 7 bases. The germline CDR1 and CDR2 sequences are MDHEN and SYDVKM. With 2 bases clipped from V and 0 bases from J, the junction kept 7 bases outside the gene matches. The CDR3 runs 17 residues. CDR3 nucleotides: TGTGCCAGCAGTTTAATGGCAGGGGGAATCTCTGGAAACACCATATATTTT. It is translated as CASSLMAGGISGNTIYF.

The table lists this clonotype with a few counts. The chain uses TRBV12-3 or TRBV12-4 and TRBJ1-2; weak D call: TRBD1 (5 bases). Trimming cost V 1 base and J 5 bases, with 5 bases left between them. CDR3 length: 12 amino acids. The CDR3 reads CASSLGQYGYTF. The CDR3 DNA reads TGTGCCAGCAGTTTAGGACAGTATGGCTACACCTTC.

This clonotype was detected a few times. This chain joins TRBV9 and TRBJ1-1; 7 nucleotides align to TRBD1. Trimming cost V 2 bases and J 7 bases; bases outside gene matches: 2. CDR1 is SGDLS, CDR2 YYNGEE, per germline. There are 12 residues in the CDR3. The CDR3 is CASSVGQDEAFF. The CDR3 nucleotides read TGTGCCAGCAGCGTCGGACAGGATGAAGCTTTCTTT.

Ten or more counts support this clonotype. CDR3 in amino acids: CASSSEGAGANVLTF. The CDR3 DNA reads TGTGCCAGCAGCTCTGAGGGGGCTGGGGCCAACGTCCTGACTTTC. V and J are TRBV7-2 and TRBJ2-6; D perhaps matches TRBD1 (6 bases). The CDR3 is 15 residues long. Germline values: CDR1 SGHTA, CDR2 FQGNSA. Trimming left V 4 bases short and J 2 bases short, with 9 bases between. The full variable domain, rest sourced from reference TRBV7-2 and TRBJ2-6, is GAGVSQSPSNKVTEKGKDVELRCDPISGHTALYWYRQSLGQGLEFLIYFQGNSAPDKSGLPSDRFSAERTGGSVSTLTIQRTQQEDSAVYLCASSSEGAGANVLTFGAGSRLTVL.

This clonotype occurred a few times. The V call is TRBV7-9, the J call TRBJ2-1; 10 bases are shared with TRBD2. V lost 6 bases, J lost 8 bases, and 13 bases stayed unmatched. The CDR3 runs 16 residues. Germline V gives CDR1 SEHNR, CDR2 FQNEAQ (reference sequence). The CDR3: CASRPKAGGPGYEQFF. In DNA form, the CDR3 reads TGTGCCAGCAGACCAAAAGCGGGGGGGCCTGGCTATGAGCAGTTCTTC.

This clonotype has a count of ten or more. The gene calls are TRBV20-1 and TRBJ1-4; the D is unclear. CDR1 DFQATT and CDR2 SNEGSKA come from the germline V gene (reference sequence). Between the trimmed V and J ends, which lost 3 bases and 5 bases, there was a span of 13 bases. The CDR3 runs to 14 residues. CDR3: CSARQFLGNEKLFF. The CDR3 nucleotides read TGCAGTGCTAGGCAGTTCTTGGGGAATGAAAAACTGTTTTTT.

This clonotype was detected many times. This chain links TRBV29-1 with TRBJ1-2; D remains unclear. This CDR3 contains 12 residues. CDR1 is SQVTM, CDR2 ANQGSEA, per germline. Trimming cost V 4 bases and J 8 bases, with 14 bases left between them. The CDR3 nucleotides read TGCAGCGTTGCGGAGAGGTTATACGGCTACACCTTC. It encodes CSVAERLYGYTF.

This clonotype was seen a handful of times. The V gene is TRBV6-8, the J gene TRBJ2-7, with 8 positions matching TRBD2. After removal of 6 bases from V and 7 bases from J, the junction contained 14 bases not matched to a gene. The CDR3 has 15 amino acids. Germline V gene data show CDR1 as MNHGY and CDR2 as SAAAGT. CDR3 loop: CASSNWDGGAREQYF. The CDR3 nucleotides read TGTGCCAGCAGCAATTGGGACGGGGGGGCGCGGGAGCAGTACTTC.

This clonotype is medium-sized in the sample. J is TRBJ2-3 and V is TRBV7-2; 7 positions agree with TRBD2. This CDR3 has 15 residues. V trimming: 5 bases; J trimming: 5 bases; junction bases outside the gene matches: 10. Germline V gene lookup returns CDR1 SGHTA and CDR2 FQGNSA. In DNA, the CDR3 is TGTGCCAGCAGCCCCACGGGCGGGGGTTTAGATACGCAGTATTTT. Amino acids: CASSPTGGGLDTQYF.

This clonotype was counted many times. The rearrangement uses TRBV11-1 and TRBJ2-3; D gene unclear. The CDR3 is 16 residues long. With 1 base removed from V and 0 bases from J, the gap between germline ends came to 11 bases. Per germline, CDR1 SGHAT and CDR2 FQDESV (reference sequence). The CDR3 loop reads CASSLEWARSTDTQYF. CDR3 DNA sequence: TGTGCCAGCAGCTTAGAATGGGCGCGAAGCACAGATACGCAGTATTTT.

This clonotype was counted many times. The V gene is TRBV28, the J gene TRBJ1-1, with D possibly being TRBD1 (5 bases). The CDR3 has 14 residues. Trimming stripped 6 bases from V and 6 bases from J, with 17 bases between. From germline, CDR1 is MDHEN and CDR2 SYDVKM. This CDR3 reads CASSRQSQLSEAFF. The CDR3 DNA is TGTGCCAGCAGCCGACAGTCCCAACTCTCTGAAGCTTTCTTT.

This clonotype has at least ten counts. The chain has TRBV7-9 and TRBJ2-7; tentative D call: TRBD1 (6 bases). The CDR3 consists of 14 residues. CDR1 is SEHNR, CDR2 FQNEAQ, per germline (reference sequence). The V and J ends lost 5 bases and 0 bases respectively, with 11 bases between them. The CDR3 is CASSVGGSSYEQYF. The CDR3 region has the DNA TGTGCCAGCAGCGTAGGGGGTAGCTCCTACGAGCAGTACTTC. Together with reference TRBV7-9 and TRBJ2-7, the CDR3 gives the full variable domain: DTGVSQNPRHKITKRGQNVTFRCDPISEHNRLYWYRQTLGQGPEFLTYFQNEAQLEKSRLLSDRFSAERPKGSFSTLEIQRTEQGDSAMYLCASSVGGSSYEQYFGPGTRLTVT.

This clonotype has a count of ten or more. The gene calls are TRBV7-9 and TRBJ2-4, with D tentatively TRBD1 (7 bases). The length of the CDR3 is 16 residues. The ends were cut back, 5 bases at V and 0 bases at J, with 14 bases in the middle. CDR1 is SEHNR and CDR2 is FQNEAQ in the germline V gene (reference sequence). CDR3 residues: CASSENRGLAKNIQYF. CDR3 nucleotide sequence: TGTGCCAGCAGCGAGAACAGGGGACTAGCCAAAAACATTCAGTACTTC.

This clonotype was seen at least ten times. This sequence joins TRBV20-1 and TRBJ2-7, with 8 bases aligning to TRBD2. Germline CDR1 DFQATT, CDR2 SNEGSKA (reference sequence). CDR3 length: 15 amino acids. With V trimmed by 4 bases and J by 6 bases, 14 bases remained unmatched. This chain's CDR3 is CSATGLAGGLSEQYF. For the CDR3, the DNA is TGCAGTGCTACGGGCCTGGCGGGGGGCCTGTCCGAGCAGTACTTC.

This clonotype is judged medium-sized. V and J are TRBV24-1 and TRBJ2-3, with TRBD1 matching over 8 bases. The CDR3 spans 15 residues. Trimming cost V 5 bases and J 5 bases; bases outside gene matches: 8. Looked up from germline, CDR1 is KGHDR and CDR2 is SFDVKD. CDR3 bases: TGTGCCACCAGTGTCGGGCAGGGGGCCGTAGATACGCAGTATTTT. Its translation is CATSVGQGAVDTQYF.

This clonotype was detected many times. This chain connects TRBV28 to TRBJ1-3; no clear D gene. The CDR3 consists of 14 residues. Trimming removed 7 bases at V and 5 bases at J, with 15 bases between. Germline V CDR1 and CDR2: MDHEN, SYDVKM. Here the CDR3 reads CASTADAARNTIYF. The DNA for the CDR3 is TGTGCCAGCACCGCGGACGCCGCGAGAAACACCATATATTTT.

This clonotype showed up many times. The CDR3 sequence is CASSLDGGNLHEQYF. The CDR3 coding sequence is TGTGCCAGCAGCTTAGACGGGGGGAATCTCCACGAGCAGTACTTC. This sequence joins TRBV7-9 and TRBJ2-7; 7 bases map to TRBD2. The CDR3 has 15 residues. The germline CDR1 and CDR2 sequences are SEHNR and FQNEAQ (reference sequence). V shed 1 base and J 5 bases; nucleotides not matched to a gene: 8.

In its sample, this clonotype was seen many times. The genes are TRBV29-1 and TRBJ2-1; the match to TRBD1 covers 9 bases. There are 14 residues in the CDR3. Germline V gene sequence: CDR1 SQVTM, CDR2 ANQGSEA. V shed 6 bases and J 2 bases; nucleotides not matched to a gene: 5. The CDR3 reads CSVGQGWPYNEQFF. The CDR3 DNA is TGCAGCGTAGGACAGGGGTGGCCCTACAATGAGCAGTTCTTC.

This clonotype was seen only a few times. The chain employs TRBV19 and TRBJ1-1; no clear D gene. Germline V CDR1 and CDR2: LNHDA, SQIVND (reference sequence). The CDR3 runs 13 residues. The ends were cut back, 2 bases at V and 1 base at J, with 5 bases in the middle. CDR3 loop: CASSITPNTEAFF. Here the CDR3 DNA reads TGTGCCAGTAGTATAACTCCGAACACTGAAGCTTTCTTT.

This clonotype came up a few times. The V gene is TRBV7-6, the J gene TRBJ2-5; the D gene is possibly TRBD1 (5 bases). V shed 5 bases and J shed 5 bases, with 9 bases lying between them. CDR1 SGHVS and CDR2 FNYEAQ come from the germline V gene. The CDR3 consists of 12 residues. CDR3 residues: CASSPRDETQYF. The CDR3 DNA follows: TGTGCCAGCAGCCCCAGGGATGAGACCCAGTACTTC.

V is TRBV29-1 and J is TRBJ2-7, with D perhaps matching TRBD1 (6 bases). The CDR3 has 13 residues. Between the trimmed V and J ends, which lost 5 bases and 3 bases, there was a span of 14 bases. The germline V gene encodes CDR1 SQVTM and CDR2 ANQGSEA. This CDR3 is CSVQGQNFYEQYF. The CDR3 DNA is TGCAGCGTTCAAGGACAGAACTTCTACGAGCAGTACTTC.

This clonotype came up many times. The DNA is left out, because the CDR3 cannot be placed on it with certainty; the CDR3 is given as TCRdb lists it. V gene TRBV6-1 combines with J gene TRBJ1-1; the table's D call TRBD1 went unverified against the DNA. Germline V gene lookup returns CDR1 MNHNS and CDR2 SASEGT. From its first to its last residue, the CDR3 has 16 amino acids. The CDR3 loop is CASSEAFGAGYTEAFF.

This clonotype has at least ten counts. V is TRBV12-3 or TRBV12-4 and J is TRBJ2-1, with D perhaps being TRBD1 or TRBD2 (6 bases each). The V end lost 5 bases, the J end lost 2 bases, and 19 bases lay between the germline ends. The CDR3 is 17 residues long. CDR3 coding DNA: TGTGCCAGCAGTCCCTGGTTCGGGGGCCGACCCTACAATGAGCAGTTCTTC. Residues: CASSPWFGGRPYNEQFF.

This clonotype was seen a handful of times. V and J are TRBV4-2 and TRBJ1-3; tentative D call: TRBD1 (5 bases). Germline values: CDR1 LGHNA, CDR2 YNFKEQ. Trimming stripped 1 base from V and 9 bases from J, with 16 bases between. The CDR3 sequence is 15 residues long. CDR3 sequence: CASSQGLGDSFTIYF. CDR3 sequence (DNA): TGTGCCAGCAGCCAAGGTCTGGGGGATTCGTTCACCATATATTTT.

Concerning this clonotype itself: Mismatch with germline at one junction end may stem from a read error. The CDR3, as DNA: TGCAGTGCTAGTCGTCTAGAGGGGGGCTACAGTGAGCAGTTCTTC. It specifies CSASRLEGGYSEQFF. The chain employs TRBV20-1 and TRBJ2-1, with D perhaps TRBD1 or TRBD2 (6 bases each). The germline V gene has CDR1 DFQATT and CDR2 SNEGSKA (reference sequence). The CDR3 totals 15 residues.

The chain combines TRBV5-4 with TRBJ2-7; D remains ambiguous. Trimming removed 3 bases at V and 1 base at J, with 11 bases between. From germline, CDR1 is SGHNT and CDR2 YYREEE (reference sequence). The CDR3 has 14 amino acids. Here the CDR3 reads CASSWEPESYEQYF. In DNA, the CDR3 is TGTGCCAGCAGCTGGGAACCTGAATCCTACGAGCAGTACTTC. The full variable domain, completed using reference TRBV5-4 and TRBJ2-7, is ETGVTQSPTHLIKTRGQQVTLRCSSQSGHNTVSWYQQALGQGPQFIFQYYREEENGRGNFPPRFSGLQFPNYSSELNVNALELDDSALYLCASSWEPESYEQYFGPGTRLTVT.

At least ten counts were recorded for this clonotype. The gene calls are TRBV29-1 and TRBJ2-3; 7 bases map to TRBD1. From germline, CDR1 is SQVTM and CDR2 ANQGSEA. The trim removed 5 bases at V and 2 bases at J, leaving 7 bases unmatched. CDR3 length: 14 amino acids. The CDR3 DNA is TGCAGCGTTACCGGGACAGCCTACACAGATACGCAGTATTTT. Translating it yields CSVTGTAYTDTQYF.

This clonotype was found many times. The J gene is TRBJ2-5, the V gene TRBV7-9; the match to TRBD2 covers 8 bases. The CDR3 is 13 residues long. V lost 6 bases and J lost 8; bases outside the gene matches: 8. CDR1 and CDR2 from the germline V gene are SEHNR and FQNEAQ (reference sequence). The CDR3 reads CASRYAGGGTQYF. The CDR3 DNA follows: TGTGCCAGCAGATACGCGGGGGGAGGAACCCAGTACTTC.

The genes are TRBV14 and TRBJ2-1; no clear D. In germline, CDR1 is SGHDN, CDR2 FVKESK. This CDR3 is 16 amino acids long. V shed 1 base and J shed 5 bases, with 15 bases lying between them. CDR3 in amino acids: CASSQVGSLWHNEQFF. DNA of the CDR3: TGTGCCAGCAGCCAAGTAGGTAGCCTTTGGCACAATGAGCAGTTCTTC. Full variable domain (rest looked up from reference TRBV14 and TRBJ2-1): EAGVTQFPSHSVIEKGQTVTLRCDPISGHDNLYWYRRVMGKEIKFLLHFVKESKQDESGMPNNRFLAERTGGTYSTLKVQPAELEDSGVYFCASSQVGSLWHNEQFFGPGTRLTVL.

This chain uses TRBV11-2 with TRBJ2-1; a weak D match, TRBD2 (7 bases). V was clipped by 1 base and J by 6 bases, with 10 bases between them. There are 14 residues in the CDR3. Per the germline V gene, CDR1 is SGHAT and CDR2 is FQNNGV. CDR3 sequence reads: CASSLGRGLNEQFF. CDR3 DNA sequence: TGTGCCAGCAGCTTAGGGCGGGGGCTCAATGAGCAGTTCTTC. The full variable domain, with the rest looked up from reference TRBV11-2 and TRBJ2-1, is EAGVAQSPRYKIIEKRQSVAFWCNPISGHATLYWYQQILGQGPKLLIQFQNNGVVDDSQLPKDRFSAERLKGVDSTLKIQPAKLEDSAVYLCASSLGRGLNEQFFGPGTRLTVL.